Below are 10 T cell receptor beta chains sequenced from a single sample in a study of T-cell memory formation after mild COVID-19. TCRdb re-derived calls from the 5' RACE reads in MiXCR, one entry per CDR3 protein. There are roughly 610,000 distinct CDR3 sequences in the sample; approximately 15% occur only once, and less than 10% lies in the top ten. Material: PBMCs or a T cell subset sorted from them (not recorded which). Receptors were obtained from an adult woman who had mild COVID-19 (a few samples of this study predate the infection). Cell type and time point are not known.

The chain couples TRBV4-1 to TRBJ2-7; 11 nucleotides line up with TRBD2. V lost 2 bases and J lost 1; bases outside the gene matches: 4. Germline values: CDR1 MGHRA, CDR2 YSYEKL. The CDR3 spans 16 residues. CDR3 DNA: TGCGCCAGCAGCCAACCCGGGACTAGCGGTTCCTACGAGCAGTACTTC. Translating gives CASSQPGTSGSYEQYF.

This clonotype was counted between two and nine times. CDR3 loop: CASSSIGQGISYNEQFF. The CDR3 nucleotides read TGTGCCAGCAGTTCGATAGGACAGGGCATCTCCTACAATGAGCAGTTCTTC. The chain couples TRBV6-5 to TRBJ2-1; the match to TRBD1 covers 8 bases. Germline CDR1 and CDR2: MNHEY and SVGAGI. The junction had 8 bases not matched to a gene; V was cut back by 4 bases and J by 0 bases. CDR3 length: 17 amino acids.

The sample holds a few counts of this clonotype. J is TRBJ2-7 and V is TRBV5-1; D unclear. The germline gives CDR1 SGHRS, CDR2 YFSETQ. Trimming pared 4 bases from V and 4 bases from J, leaving 18 bases between. The CDR3 covers 15 residues. The CDR3 region has the DNA TGCGCCAGCAGCATCCTTGCCTTTTACGGGTACGAGCAGTACTTC. Its protein product is CASSILAFYGYEQYF.

This clonotype was detected a few times. The V call is TRBV6-2 or TRBV6-3, the J call TRBJ2-7; D is perhaps TRBD2 (5 bases). V lost 2 bases to trimming and J lost 2 bases, with 10 bases between them. This CDR3 has 14 amino acids. The germline gives CDR1 MNHEY, CDR2 SVGEGT. The CDR3 coding sequence is TGTGCCAGCAGTTACAAAGAGGAGGCCTACGAGCAGTACTTC. Protein sequence: CASSYKEEAYEQYF.

This chain links TRBV6-5 with TRBJ2-5; D not certain. The CDR3 runs 14 residues. Trimming shortened V by 4 bases and J by 6 bases, and 15 bases separated the two germline ends. CDR1 and CDR2 (germline): MNHEY, SVGAGI. The CDR3 region is CASSSLGLGKTQYF. The DNA for the CDR3 is TGTGCCAGCAGTTCCCTTGGCTTGGGGAAGACCCAGTACTTC.

This clonotype was counted only a few times. The rearrangement joins TRBV7-2 to TRBJ2-3; 9 bases are a match to TRBD2. The CDR3 has 16 amino acids. In germline, CDR1 is SGHTA, CDR2 FQGNSA. Germline trimming cut 5 bases from V and 0 bases from J; bases unmatched to any gene: 6. In DNA form, the CDR3 reads TGTGCCAGCAGCCTCCATAGCGGGAGTAGCACAGATACGCAGTATTTT. Its translation: CASSLHSGSSTDTQYF.

This clonotype was picked up many times. The chain combines TRBV12-3 or TRBV12-4 with TRBJ2-1; TRBD2 agrees at 7 bases. The J segment lost 7 bases and the V segment lost 3 bases, leaving 9 bases of the junction unmatched. This CDR3 comprises 15 residues. For the CDR3, the DNA is TGTGCCAGCAGTTTGGGTCTAGCGGAGGGTAATGAGCAGTTCTTC. Translated: CASSLGLAEGNEQFF.

The chain recombines TRBV6-6 with TRBJ2-1; 16 bases are shared with TRBD2. V was pared by 5 bases and J by 4 bases, with 8 bases of the junction left unmatched. Per the germline V gene, CDR1 is MNHNY and CDR2 is SVGAGI (reference sequence). The CDR3 extends over 18 amino acids. The CDR3 spells CASSTPGLAGGPYNEQFF. The CDR3 region has the DNA TGTGCCAGCAGTACCCCGGGACTAGCGGGGGGGCCGTACAATGAGCAGTTCTTC.

This clonotype was recorded a few times. V and J are TRBV6-4 and TRBJ1-6; a weak D match, TRBD1 (6 bases). From germline, CDR1 is MRHNA and CDR2 SNTAGT. V lost 2 bases and J lost 6, with 11 bases in between. This CDR3 region has 15 residues. CDR3 nucleotides: TGTGCCAGCAGTGACGTGGGGGCGGGTAATTCACCCCTCCACTTT. Amino acids: CASSDVGAGNSPLHF.

The rearrangement joins TRBV6-2 or TRBV6-3 to TRBJ1-2, with D unresolved. The CDR3 extends over 14 amino acids. Germline loops: CDR1 MNHEY, CDR2 SVGEGT. The ends were cut back, 5 bases at V and 5 bases at J, with 15 bases in the middle. The DNA for the CDR3 is TGTGCCAGCAGTCGCGATTCGCAGCTTTATGGCTACACCTTC. Amino acid sequence: CASSRDSQLYGYTF.